Listed below are T cell receptor beta chains from one sample, sequenced in a study of cytomegalovirus exposure and HLA in healthy donors. This table comes from immunoSEQ multiplex PCR, and its TCRdb copy is limited to in-frame clones, with some not included. The data contain tens of thousands of clones, about 75% of them singletons. Sequencing input: PBMCs. The receptors shown here come from a man between 70 and 80 years old in good health and CMV-seronegative. CDR3s include the opening cysteine and the closing phenylalanine or tryptophan. Fields, in order: V gene, clone size, J gene, D gene, CDR3 DNA, CDR3 protein. The D gene is left open where the match is weak. Some rows have no size entry. The others give once, few or many, or a class for an expanded clone.

V gene: TRBV9
clone size: -
J gene: TRBJ2-3
D gene: -
CDR3 DNA: TGTGCCAGCAGCGCTGGAGAGACAGATACGCAGTATTTT
CDR3 protein: CASSAGETDTQYF

V gene: TRBV7-2
clone size: -
J gene: TRBJ1-5
D gene: TRBD1
CDR3 DNA: TGTGCCAGCAGACTTAACAGGGGTAGCAATCAGCCCCAGCATTTT
CDR3 protein: CASRLNRGSNQPQHF

V gene: TRBV13
clone size: -
J gene: TRBJ2-7
D gene: TRBD1
CDR3 DNA: TGTGCCAGCAGCTTAGGCCGGCAGGGGGTCTCCTACGAGCAGTACTTC
CDR3 protein: CASSLGRQGVSYEQYF

V gene: TRBV4-1
clone size: -
J gene: TRBJ2-5
D gene: TRBD2
CDR3 DNA: TGCGCCAGCAGATCAGGACTAGCGGGAGGGGTGGGAGAGACCCAGTACTTC
CDR3 protein: CASRSGLAGGVGETQYF

V gene: TRBV7-6
clone size: -
J gene: TRBJ2-7
D gene: -
CDR3 DNA: TGTGCCAGCAGCTTAATGGGGGCCAACGAGCAGTACTTC
CDR3 protein: CASSLMGANEQYF

V gene: TRBV7-9
clone size: few
J gene: TRBJ1-4
D gene: -
CDR3 DNA: TGTGCCAGCAGCTTACCTCGGGAGGTAGGGGAAAAACTGTTTTTT
CDR3 protein: CASSLPREVGEKLFF

V gene: TRBV2
clone size: -
J gene: TRBJ2-3
D gene: TRBD2
CDR3 DNA: TGTGCCACTCGAGAAGGGACTAACCCAGATACGCAGTATTTT
CDR3 protein: CATREGTNPDTQYF

V gene: TRBV28
clone size: -
J gene: TRBJ2-3
D gene: -
CDR3 DNA: TGTGCCAGCAACGGGGCAGATACGCAGTATTTT
CDR3 protein: CASNGADTQYF

V gene: TRBV5-4
clone size: -
J gene: TRBJ2-6
D gene: -
CDR3 DNA: TGTGCCAGCAGCTTGGAGAGGGAGGACGTCCTGACTTTC
CDR3 protein: CASSLEREDVLTF

V gene: TRBV19
clone size: -
J gene: TRBJ1-1
D gene: -
CDR3 DNA: TGTGCCAGTAGCGGACAGATCGAAGCTTTCTTT
CDR3 protein: CASSGQIEAFF

V gene: TRBV27
clone size: -
J gene: TRBJ2-1
D gene: -
CDR3 DNA: TGTGCCAGCAGTTTAGCGGGATTCTACAATGAGCAGTTCTTC
CDR3 protein: CASSLAGFYNEQFF

V gene: TRBV4-1
clone size: -
J gene: TRBJ2-1
D gene: TRBD2
CDR3 DNA: TGCGCCAGCAGCCCGGGACTAGCGAGGGGGGTTTACAATGAGCAGTTCTTC
CDR3 protein: CASSPGLARGVYNEQFF

V gene: TRBV5-5
clone size: once
J gene: TRBJ2-7
D gene: -
CDR3 DNA: TGTGCCAGCAGCTTCAGCAGGGTGGGCTACGAGCAGTACTTC
CDR3 protein: CASSFSRVGYEQYF

V gene: TRBV13
clone size: -
J gene: TRBJ2-4
D gene: TRBD1
CDR3 DNA: TGTGCCAGCAGCTTAGACAGGGGGCGCGGTGGTGCCAAAAACATTCAGTACTTC
CDR3 protein: CASSLDRGRGGAKNIQYF

V gene: TRBV18
clone size: once
J gene: TRBJ1-2
D gene: -
CDR3 DNA: TGTGCCAGCTCACCAGAGACAGGCGGCTACACCTTC
CDR3 protein: CASSPETGGYTF

V gene: TRBV5-4
clone size: -
J gene: TRBJ1-1
D gene: -
CDR3 DNA: TGTGCCAGCAGCTTGTTGGGGGGGCCGAACACTGAAGCTTTCTTT
CDR3 protein: CASSLLGGPNTEAFF

V gene: TRBV28
clone size: few
J gene: TRBJ2-7
D gene: TRBD1
CDR3 DNA: TGTGCCAGCAGCCGTCCAGGGGGCTACGAGCAGTACTTC
CDR3 protein: CASSRPGGYEQYF

V gene: TRBV6-5
clone size: few
J gene: TRBJ1-6
D gene: -
CDR3 DNA: TGTGCCATCTCGAGGAGCTCCTATAATTCACCCCTCCACTTT
CDR3 protein: CAISRSSYNSPLHF

V gene: TRBV10-3
clone size: -
J gene: TRBJ2-7
D gene: -
CDR3 DNA: TGTGCCATCAGCAGCCCCCGCACGGGGAGGAACGAGCAGTACTTC
CDR3 protein: CAISSPRTGRNEQYF

V gene: TRBV5-6
clone size: -
J gene: TRBJ2-7
D gene: -
CDR3 DNA: TGTGCCAGCAGCTTGGCCATGGGGAGGTTCACCTACGAGCAGTACTTC
CDR3 protein: CASSLAMGRFTYEQYF

V gene: TRBV6-5
clone size: few
J gene: TRBJ1-1
D gene: -
CDR3 DNA: TGTGCCAGCAGTAGGGACTCCGAAGGGACTGAAGCTTTCTTT
CDR3 protein: CASSRDSEGTEAFF

V gene: TRBV5-4
clone size: once
J gene: TRBJ1-2
D gene: TRBD1
CDR3 DNA: TGTGCCAGCAGCTTGGATTTCCGGACAGGGGGTAACTATGGCTACACCTTC
CDR3 protein: CASSLDFRTGGNYGYTF

V gene: TRBV18
clone size: -
J gene: TRBJ2-7
D gene: TRBD1
CDR3 DNA: TGTGCCAGCTCACCCCCGGGACAGGGGGCCTACGAGCAGTACTTC
CDR3 protein: CASSPPGQGAYEQYF

V gene: TRBV30
clone size: once
J gene: TRBJ2-3
D gene: -
CDR3 DNA: TGTGCCTGGAGTGTTCAGTTTATGAGCGGGAGCACAGATACGCAGTATTTT
CDR3 protein: CAWSVQFMSGSTDTQYF

V gene: TRBV9
clone size: -
J gene: TRBJ1-2
D gene: TRBD1
CDR3 DNA: TGTGCCAGCAGCTATACAGGGGGCTATGGCTACACCTTC
CDR3 protein: CASSYTGGYGYTF

V gene: TRBV7-2
clone size: -
J gene: TRBJ1-4
D gene: -
CDR3 DNA: TGTGCCAGCAGCTTAACGGGGATTCAGGAAAAACTGTTTTTT
CDR3 protein: CASSLTGIQEKLFF

V gene: TRBV7-9
clone size: -
J gene: TRBJ2-2
D gene: TRBD2
CDR3 DNA: TGTGCCAGCAGTCTCATAGCGGGCGGGAACACCGGGGAGCTGTTTTTT
CDR3 protein: CASSLIAGGNTGELFF

V gene: TRBV7-2
clone size: -
J gene: TRBJ2-7
D gene: -
CDR3 DNA: TGTGCCAGCAGCTTAGTCAAGGGAGGATCCTACGAGCAGTACTTC
CDR3 protein: CASSLVKGGSYEQYF

V gene: TRBV30
clone size: -
J gene: TRBJ1-6
D gene: -
CDR3 DNA: TGTGCCTGGGGAGCCTTAACTCCCTATAATTCACCCCTCCACTTT
CDR3 protein: CAWGALTPYNSPLHF

V gene: TRBV7-8
clone size: -
J gene: TRBJ2-5
D gene: -
CDR3 DNA: TGTGCCAGCAGCCAAAGACCGGCAGGGGAGACCCAGTACTTC
CDR3 protein: CASSQRPAGETQYF

V gene: TRBV5-1
clone size: -
J gene: TRBJ2-1
D gene: TRBD2
CDR3 DNA: TGCGCCAGCAGCGATCCCTCGAGCGGGAGCCGGAATGAGCAGTTCTTC
CDR3 protein: CASSDPSSGSRNEQFF

V gene: TRBV18
clone size: -
J gene: TRBJ1-5
D gene: TRBD1
CDR3 DNA: TGTGCCAGCTCACCACAAGGGACAGGGGGTACTCAGCCCCAGCATTTT
CDR3 protein: CASSPQGTGGTQPQHF

V gene: TRBV6-5
clone size: -
J gene: TRBJ1-2
D gene: TRBD1
CDR3 DNA: TGTGCCAGCAGTTTGGGGACAGGGGGCGACGGTGGCTACACCTTC
CDR3 protein: CASSLGTGGDGGYTF

V gene: TRBV6-5
clone size: -
J gene: TRBJ1-2
D gene: -
CDR3 DNA: TGTGCCAGCAGTTACTCGGAGGGCGGCTACACCTTC
CDR3 protein: CASSYSEGGYTF

V gene: TRBV4-3
clone size: few
J gene: TRBJ2-7
D gene: TRBD1
CDR3 DNA: TGCGCCAGCAGCCAGCAGGGGGCCTACGAGCAGTACTTC
CDR3 protein: CASSQQGAYEQYF

V gene: TRBV28
clone size: -
J gene: TRBJ1-2
D gene: TRBD1
CDR3 DNA: TGTGCCAGCAGTGGACAGGGGGCAAAGAGTGGAGAGGGGATCTATGGCTACACCTTC
CDR3 protein: CASSGQGAKSGEGIYGYTF

V gene: TRBV11-2
clone size: -
J gene: TRBJ2-3
D gene: TRBD2
CDR3 DNA: TGTGCCAGCAGCTTTCCGGGACTAGCGCCTTCTACTAGCACAGATACGCAGTATTTT
CDR3 protein: CASSFPGLAPSTSTDTQYF

V gene: TRBV5-1
clone size: -
J gene: TRBJ1-6
D gene: -
CDR3 DNA: TGCGCCAGCAGCCCGGAGGGTAATTCACCCCTCCACTTT
CDR3 protein: CASSPEGNSPLHF

V gene: TRBV7-9
clone size: -
J gene: TRBJ2-1
D gene: -
CDR3 DNA: TGTGCCAGCAGCCCCCTAGCGAGCTCCTACAATGAGCAGTTCTTC
CDR3 protein: CASSPLASSYNEQFF

V gene: TRBV10-3
clone size: few
J gene: TRBJ2-2
D gene: -
CDR3 DNA: TGTGCCATCAGTGGGCGGATGAACACCGGGGAGCTGTTTTTT
CDR3 protein: CAISGRMNTGELFF

V gene: TRBV4-3
clone size: -
J gene: TRBJ2-3
D gene: TRBD2
CDR3 DNA: TGCGCCAGCAGCCCGGGACTAGCGACTAGCACAGATACGCAGTATTTT
CDR3 protein: CASSPGLATSTDTQYF

V gene: TRBV27
clone size: -
J gene: TRBJ2-1
D gene: -
CDR3 DNA: TGTGCCAGCAGTTGGGCGACAAGCTACAATGAGCAGTTCTTC
CDR3 protein: CASSWATSYNEQFF

V gene: TRBV30
clone size: -
J gene: TRBJ1-2
D gene: -
CDR3 DNA: TGTGCCTGGAGTCTAGGGGAGGGCTATGGCTACACCTTC
CDR3 protein: CAWSLGEGYGYTF

V gene: TRBV7-2
clone size: -
J gene: TRBJ1-6
D gene: -
CDR3 DNA: TGTGCCAGCAGTCAGGGCGCAAATTCACCCCTCCACTTT
CDR3 protein: CASSQGANSPLHF

V gene: TRBV2
clone size: few
J gene: TRBJ1-1
D gene: -
CDR3 DNA: TGTGCCAGCAGAACGATGAGACAGGCGAACACTGAAGCTTTCTTT
CDR3 protein: CASRTMRQANTEAFF

V gene: TRBV19
clone size: -
J gene: TRBJ2-5
D gene: TRBD2
CDR3 DNA: TGTGCCAGTAGTGCTAGCGGGAATTACCAAGAGACCCAGTACTTC
CDR3 protein: CASSASGNYQETQYF

V gene: TRBV5-1
clone size: -
J gene: TRBJ1-1
D gene: -
CDR3 DNA: TGCGCCAGCAAACCCACCCACGGGGTCGGCACTGAAGCTTTCTTT
CDR3 protein: CASKPTHGVGTEAFF

V gene: TRBV11-2
clone size: -
J gene: TRBJ1-1
D gene: -
CDR3 DNA: TGTGCCAGCAGCGCGGGACCTTTGAACACTGAAGCTTTCTTT
CDR3 protein: CASSAGPLNTEAFF